One and the same sample provided the 10 T cell receptor beta chains below, sequenced in a study of vaccination and CD4 T cells after COVID-19. The study sequenced cultured CD4+ T cell DNA using the Oncomine TCR Beta short-read assay. TCRdb ran MiXCR on the PCR reads and lists one entry per CDR3 protein. The table has just under 20,000 distinct CDR3 sequences, roughly 50% seen once. Described treatment: approximately 9-day PBMC culture with coronavirus spike peptide pools or control peptides (ViraFEST assay). The antigens of these receptors remain unknown. The sequenced material came from CD4+ T cells from blood, cultured in vitro. Receptors were obtained from a human donor who had recovered from COVID-19.

V usage is TRBV20-1 and J usage is TRBJ1-2; 9 nucleotides match TRBD1. Germline trimming cut 6 bases from V and 0 bases from J; bases unmatched to any gene: 14. Germline values: CDR1 DFQATT, CDR2 SNEGSKA (reference sequence). The CDR3 consists of 17 residues. The CDR3, as DNA: TGCAGTGCCAACCGTCCTGGGACAGGGTCTCCTAACTATGGCTACACCTTC. This encodes CSANRPGTGSPNYGYTF.

This chain joins TRBV10-2 and TRBJ1-2; 7 bases fit TRBD1. Per the germline V gene, CDR1 is WSHSY and CDR2 is SAAADI. The trim removed 9 bases at V and 6 bases at J, leaving 4 bases unmatched. The CDR3 is 11 residues long. The CDR3 sequence is CASAGTDGYTF. The CDR3 coding sequence is TGCGCCAGTGCCGGGACAGATGGCTACACCTTC.

The chain joins TRBV7-3 to TRBJ2-6; TRBD1 might be the D (5 bases). Germline CDR1 SGHTA, CDR2 FQGTGA. This CDR3 comprises 17 residues. V gave up 5 bases and J gave up 0 bases, with 14 bases separating them. The CDR3 is CASSPQVAFSGANVLTF. CDR3 sequence (DNA): TGTGCCAGCAGCCCACAGGTGGCCTTCTCTGGGGCCAACGTCCTGACTTTC.

V usage is TRBV29-1 and J usage is TRBJ2-2, with D maybe TRBD1 (6 bases). Trimming stripped 4 bases from V and 0 bases from J, with 9 bases between. CDR1 SQVTM and CDR2 ANQGSEA come from the germline V gene. The CDR3 is made up of 14 amino acids. DNA of the CDR3: TGCAGCGTTGTTTGGACAGCGAACACCGGGGAGCTGTTTTTT. Amino acids: CSVVWTANTGELFF.

V gene TRBV11-3 combines with J gene TRBJ2-2; D not resolved. V dropped 2 bases and J dropped 6 bases, with 7 bases sitting between them. The CDR3 spans 13 residues. Germline V CDR1 and CDR2: SGHNT, YENEEA. In DNA, the CDR3 is TGTGCCAGCAGCTTAAGGTACCCCGGGGAGCTGTTTTTT. This codes for CASSLRYPGELFF. Filled out from reference TRBV11-3 and TRBJ2-2, the complete variable domain reads EAGVVQSPRYKIIEKKQPVAFWCNPISGHNTLYWYLQNLGQGPELLIRYENEEAVDDSQLPKDRFSAERLKGVDSTLKIQPAELGDSAVYLCASSLRYPGELFFGEGSRLTVL.

The rearrangement links TRBV6-2 or TRBV6-3 to TRBJ1-6; D is uncertain. Germline-derived CDR1 and CDR2 are MNHEY and SVGEGT. This CDR3 is built from 17 residues. With 0 bases removed from V and 9 bases from J, the gap between germline ends came to 18 bases. The DNA for the CDR3 is TGTGCCAGCAGTTACTCGACTCAGGCCCCCATGAGTTCACCCCTCCACTTT. This translates into CASSYSTQAPMSSPLHF.

V usage is TRBV2 and J usage is TRBJ1-3; no clear D. The CDR3 is made up of 12 amino acids. V lost 7 bases and J 4 bases, leaving 8 bases between the germline ends. The germline V gene has CDR1 SNHLY and CDR2 FYNNEI. The chain's CDR3 is CASTGLGNTIYF. The CDR3 DNA sequence: TGTGCCAGCACCGGGCTGGGAAACACCATATATTTT.

This clonotype showed up just a few times. This chain uses TRBV20-1 with TRBJ2-5; no clear D. The V gene's germline CDR1 is DFQATT and CDR2 SNEGSKA (reference sequence). The V gene lost 0 bases and the J gene lost 5 bases, with 10 bases spanning the gap. CDR3 length equals 13 residues. DNA for the CDR3: TGCAGTGCTAGAGAGCCCGGGCGGGAGACCCAGTACTTC. It is translated as CSAREPGRETQYF.

This clonotype was seen only a few times. CDR3 nucleotide sequence: TGCAGTGCTAGAGCCGGGACCTTTCCAGATACGCAGTATTTT. Its translation: CSARAGTFPDTQYF. The gene calls are TRBV20-1 and TRBJ2-3; D is perhaps TRBD1 or TRBD2 (5 bases each). The CDR3 contains 14 residues. Germline V gene lookup returns CDR1 DFQATT and CDR2 SNEGSKA (reference sequence). Trimming stripped 1 base from V and 4 bases from J, with 12 bases between.

The count of this clonotype is one. The genes are TRBV7-2 and TRBJ1-2; D is unclear. This CDR3 has 13 residues. Deletions cut 3 bases from V and 8 bases from J, with 13 bases between. Germline V gene lookup returns CDR1 SGHTA and CDR2 FQGNSA. The CDR3 region is CASSFVEGEGYTF. CDR3 nucleotides: TGTGCCAGCAGCTTCGTGGAGGGTGAGGGCTACACCTTC.